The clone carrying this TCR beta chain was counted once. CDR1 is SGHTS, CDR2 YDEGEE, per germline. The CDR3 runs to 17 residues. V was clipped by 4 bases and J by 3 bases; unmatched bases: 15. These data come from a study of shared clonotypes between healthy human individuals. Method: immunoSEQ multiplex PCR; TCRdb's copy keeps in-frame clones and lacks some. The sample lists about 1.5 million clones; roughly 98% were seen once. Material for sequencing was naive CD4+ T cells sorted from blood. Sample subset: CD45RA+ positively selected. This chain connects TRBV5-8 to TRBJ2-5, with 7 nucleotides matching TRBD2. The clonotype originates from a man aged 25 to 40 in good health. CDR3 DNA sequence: TGTGCCAGCAGCAGACTCAGCGGGAACCTAGCTGAAGAGACCCAGTACTTC. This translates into CASSRLSGNLAEETQYF. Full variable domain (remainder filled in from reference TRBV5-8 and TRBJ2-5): EAGVTQSPTHLIKTRGQQATLRCSPISGHTSVYWYQQALGLGLQFLLWYDEGEERNRGNFPPRFSGRQFPNYSSELNVNALELEDSALYLCASSRLSGNLAEETQYFGPGTRLLVL.